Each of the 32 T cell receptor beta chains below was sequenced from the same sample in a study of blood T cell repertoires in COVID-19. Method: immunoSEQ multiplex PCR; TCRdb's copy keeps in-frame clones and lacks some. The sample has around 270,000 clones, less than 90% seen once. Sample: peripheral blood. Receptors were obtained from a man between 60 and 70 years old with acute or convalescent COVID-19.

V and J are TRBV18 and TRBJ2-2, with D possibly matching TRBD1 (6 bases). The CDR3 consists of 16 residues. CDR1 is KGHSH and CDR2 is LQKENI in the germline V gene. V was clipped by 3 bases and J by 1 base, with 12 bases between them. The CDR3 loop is CASSPNDRRNTGELFF. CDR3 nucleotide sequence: TGTGCCAGCTCACCCAATGACAGGAGGAACACCGGGGAGCTGTTTTTT.

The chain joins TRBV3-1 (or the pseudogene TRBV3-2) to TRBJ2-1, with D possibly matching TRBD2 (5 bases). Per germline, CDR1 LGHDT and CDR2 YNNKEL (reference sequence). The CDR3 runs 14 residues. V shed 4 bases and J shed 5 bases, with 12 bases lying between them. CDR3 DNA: TGTGCCAGCAGCCTCCGGGCCGGGGACAATGAGCAGTTCTTC. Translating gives CASSLRAGDNEQFF.

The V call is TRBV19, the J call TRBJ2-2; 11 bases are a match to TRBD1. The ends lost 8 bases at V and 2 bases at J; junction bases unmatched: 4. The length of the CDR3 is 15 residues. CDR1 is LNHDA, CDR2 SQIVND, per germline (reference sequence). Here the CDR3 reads CASGQGARNTGELFF. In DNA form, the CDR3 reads TGTGCCAGTGGACAGGGGGCGCGCAACACCGGGGAGCTGTTTTTT.

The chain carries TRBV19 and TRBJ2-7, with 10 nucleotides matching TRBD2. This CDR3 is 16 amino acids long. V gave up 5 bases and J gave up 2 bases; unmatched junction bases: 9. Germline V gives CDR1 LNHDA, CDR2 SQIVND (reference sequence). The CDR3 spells CASSFGLAVMPYEQYF. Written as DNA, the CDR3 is TGTGCCAGTAGTTTTGGACTAGCGGTTATGCCCTACGAGCAGTACTTC.

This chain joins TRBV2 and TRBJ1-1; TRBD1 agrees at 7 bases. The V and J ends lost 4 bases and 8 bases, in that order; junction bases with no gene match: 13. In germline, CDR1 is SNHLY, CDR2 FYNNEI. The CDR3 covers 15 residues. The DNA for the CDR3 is TGTGCCAGCAGTGGAGGGGCGGAGGGGACAGCCGAAGCTTTCTTT. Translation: CASSGGAEGTAEAFF.

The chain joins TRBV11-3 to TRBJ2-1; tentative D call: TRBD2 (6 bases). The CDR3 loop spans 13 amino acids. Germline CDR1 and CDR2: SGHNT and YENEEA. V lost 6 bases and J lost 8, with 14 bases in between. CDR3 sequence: CASSVHGSDEQFF. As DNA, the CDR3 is TGTGCCAGCAGTGTTCACGGGAGCGATGAGCAGTTCTTC.

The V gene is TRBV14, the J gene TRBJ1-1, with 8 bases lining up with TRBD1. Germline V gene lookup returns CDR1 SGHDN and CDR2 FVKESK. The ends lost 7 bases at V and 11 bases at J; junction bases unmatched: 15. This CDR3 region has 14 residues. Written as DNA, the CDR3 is TGTGCCAGCACCCCAAGGACAGGGTGGATTCAGGCTTTCTTT. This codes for CASTPRTGWIQAFF.

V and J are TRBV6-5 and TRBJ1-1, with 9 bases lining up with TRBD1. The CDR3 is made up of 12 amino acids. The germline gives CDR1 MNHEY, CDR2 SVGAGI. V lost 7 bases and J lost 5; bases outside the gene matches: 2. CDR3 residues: CASTGQGTEAFF. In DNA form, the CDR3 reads TGTGCCAGCACCGGACAGGGGACTGAAGCTTTCTTT.

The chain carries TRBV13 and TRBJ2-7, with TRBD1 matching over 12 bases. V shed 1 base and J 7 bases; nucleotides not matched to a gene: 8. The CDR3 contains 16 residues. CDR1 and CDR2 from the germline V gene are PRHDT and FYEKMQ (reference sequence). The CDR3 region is CASSLAGQGARREQYF. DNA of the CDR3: TGTGCCAGCAGCTTAGCGGGACAGGGGGCTAGGAGGGAGCAGTACTTC.

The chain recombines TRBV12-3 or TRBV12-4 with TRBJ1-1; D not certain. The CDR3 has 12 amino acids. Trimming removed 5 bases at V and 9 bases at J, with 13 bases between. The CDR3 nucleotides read TGTGCCAGCAGTCCTATCTCAGGCCAAGCTTTCTTT. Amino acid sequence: CASSPISGQAFF.

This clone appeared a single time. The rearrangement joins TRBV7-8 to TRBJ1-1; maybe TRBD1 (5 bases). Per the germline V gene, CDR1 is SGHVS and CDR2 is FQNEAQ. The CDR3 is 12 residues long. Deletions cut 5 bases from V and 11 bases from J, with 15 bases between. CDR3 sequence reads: CASSQSTRVAFF. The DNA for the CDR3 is TGTGCCAGCAGCCAAAGCACCAGGGTGGCTTTCTTT.

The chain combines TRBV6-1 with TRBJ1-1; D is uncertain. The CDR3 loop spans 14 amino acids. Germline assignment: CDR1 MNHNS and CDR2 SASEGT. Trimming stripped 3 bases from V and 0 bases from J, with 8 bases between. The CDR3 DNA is TGTGCCAGCAGTGAGTCGGGGTTGAACACTGAAGCTTTCTTT. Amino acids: CASSESGLNTEAFF.

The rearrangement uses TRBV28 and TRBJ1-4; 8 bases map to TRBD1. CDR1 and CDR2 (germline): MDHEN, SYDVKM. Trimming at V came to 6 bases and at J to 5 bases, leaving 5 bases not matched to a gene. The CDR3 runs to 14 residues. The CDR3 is CASRNRDRNEKLFF. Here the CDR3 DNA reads TGTGCCAGCAGAAACCGGGACAGGAATGAAAAACTGTTTTTT.

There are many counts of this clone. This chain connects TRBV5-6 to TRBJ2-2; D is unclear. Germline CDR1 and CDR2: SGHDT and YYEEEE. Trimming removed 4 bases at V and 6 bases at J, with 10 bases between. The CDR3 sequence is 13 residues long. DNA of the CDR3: TGTGCCAGCAGCGGCTTCTCCGCCGGGGAGCTGTTTTTT. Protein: CASSGFSAGELFF.

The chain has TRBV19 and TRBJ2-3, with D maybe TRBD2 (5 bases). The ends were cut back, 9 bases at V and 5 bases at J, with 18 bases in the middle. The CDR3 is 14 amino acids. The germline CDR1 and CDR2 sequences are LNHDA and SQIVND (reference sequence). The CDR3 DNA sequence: TGTGCCAGCAGCGGAGGCAGCTTCCTAGATACGCAGTATTTT. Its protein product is CASSGGSFLDTQYF.

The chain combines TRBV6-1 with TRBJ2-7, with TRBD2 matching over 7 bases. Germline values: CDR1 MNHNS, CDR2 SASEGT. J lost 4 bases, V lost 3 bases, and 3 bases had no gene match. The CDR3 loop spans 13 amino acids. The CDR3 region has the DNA TGTGCCAGCAGTGAGGGACTACTTTACGAGCAGTACTTC. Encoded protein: CASSEGLLYEQYF.

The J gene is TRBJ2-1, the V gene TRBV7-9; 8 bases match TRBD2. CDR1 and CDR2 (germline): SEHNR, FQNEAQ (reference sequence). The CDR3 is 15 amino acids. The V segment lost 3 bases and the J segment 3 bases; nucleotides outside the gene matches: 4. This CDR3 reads CASSFSGVLYNEQFF. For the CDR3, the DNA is TGTGCCAGCAGCTTTAGCGGGGTCCTCTACAATGAGCAGTTCTTC.

The CDR3 sequence is CASSSGQVRYNEQFF. DNA for the CDR3: TGTGCCAGCAGCTCCGGACAGGTTAGGTACAATGAGCAGTTCTTC. V gene TRBV7-3 combines with J gene TRBJ2-1; 7 positions agree with TRBD1. The J segment lost 4 bases and the V segment lost 4 bases, leaving 7 bases of the junction unmatched. Germline loops: CDR1 SGHTA, CDR2 FQGTGA. The CDR3 has 15 residues.

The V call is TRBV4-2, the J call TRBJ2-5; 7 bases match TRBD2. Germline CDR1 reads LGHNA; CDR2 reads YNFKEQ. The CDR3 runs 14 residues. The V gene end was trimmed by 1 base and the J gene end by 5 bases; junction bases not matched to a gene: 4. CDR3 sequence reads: CASSQVGGFETQYF. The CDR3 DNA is TGTGCCAGCAGCCAAGTGGGAGGGTTCGAGACCCAGTACTTC.

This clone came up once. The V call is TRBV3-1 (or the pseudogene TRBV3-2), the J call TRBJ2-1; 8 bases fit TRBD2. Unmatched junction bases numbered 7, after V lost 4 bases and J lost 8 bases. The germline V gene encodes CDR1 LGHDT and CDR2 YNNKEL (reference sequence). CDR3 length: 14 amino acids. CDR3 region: CASSLWTSSYEQFF. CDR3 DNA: TGTGCCAGCAGCCTCTGGACTAGCTCCTATGAGCAGTTCTTC.

This CDR3 is CASSPGSSYNEQFF. In DNA, the CDR3 is TGTGCCAGCTCACCCGGGAGTTCCTACAATGAGCAGTTCTTC. The V and J genes are TRBV18 and TRBJ2-1, with TRBD2 as a possible D gene (6 bases). Trimming pared 3 bases from V and 1 base from J, leaving 7 bases between. The CDR3 loop spans 14 amino acids. Per germline, CDR1 KGHSH and CDR2 LQKENI.

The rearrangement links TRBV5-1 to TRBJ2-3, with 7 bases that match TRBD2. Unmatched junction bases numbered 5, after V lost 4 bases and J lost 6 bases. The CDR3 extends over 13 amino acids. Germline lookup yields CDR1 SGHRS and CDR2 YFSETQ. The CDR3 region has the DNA TGCGCCAGCAGCGACGGACTAGTGGATACGCAGTATTTT. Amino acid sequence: CASSDGLVDTQYF.

CDR3 DNA: TGTGCCAGCAGTGTAGACAGGGGGCGCGGAGAGCAGTTCTTC. Translation gives CASSVDRGRGEQFF. The chain is built from TRBV3-1 (or the pseudogene TRBV3-2) and TRBJ2-1; 10 bases are a match to TRBD1. This CDR3 contains 14 residues. The V gene end was trimmed by 6 bases and the J gene end by 10 bases; junction bases not matched to a gene: 9. Germline V gene sequence: CDR1 LGHDT, CDR2 YNNKEL (reference sequence).

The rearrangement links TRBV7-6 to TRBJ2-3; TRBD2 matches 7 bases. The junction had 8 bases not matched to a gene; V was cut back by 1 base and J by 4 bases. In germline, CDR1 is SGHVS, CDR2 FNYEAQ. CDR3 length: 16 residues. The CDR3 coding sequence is TGTGCCAGCAGCTTAGAGGGGACTACCCCTGCAGATACGCAGTATTTT. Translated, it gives CASSLEGTTPADTQYF.

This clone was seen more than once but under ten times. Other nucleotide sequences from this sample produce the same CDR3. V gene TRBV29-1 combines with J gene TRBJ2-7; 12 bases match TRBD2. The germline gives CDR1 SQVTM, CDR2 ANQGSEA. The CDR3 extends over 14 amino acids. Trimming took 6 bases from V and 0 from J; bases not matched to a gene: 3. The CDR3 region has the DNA TGCAGCGTGGCGACTAGCGGGAGCTCCTACGAGCAGTACTTC. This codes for CSVATSGSSYEQYF.

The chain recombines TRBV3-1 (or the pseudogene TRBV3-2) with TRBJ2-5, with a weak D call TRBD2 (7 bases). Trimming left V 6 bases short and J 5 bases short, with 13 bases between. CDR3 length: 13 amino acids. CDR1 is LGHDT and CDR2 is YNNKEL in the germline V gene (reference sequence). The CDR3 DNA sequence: TGTGCCAGCAGGGACGGGGGGCGTGAGACCCAGTACTTC. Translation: CASRDGGRETQYF.

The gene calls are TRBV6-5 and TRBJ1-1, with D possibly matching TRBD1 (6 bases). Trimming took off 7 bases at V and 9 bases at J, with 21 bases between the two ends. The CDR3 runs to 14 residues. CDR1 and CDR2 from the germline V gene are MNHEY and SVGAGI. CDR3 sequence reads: CASTETWTAAQAFF. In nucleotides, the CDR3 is TGTGCCAGCACCGAGACGTGGACAGCGGCCCAAGCTTTCTTT.

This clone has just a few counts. The CDR3 reads CSVVTQTSGVTDTQYF. DNA of the CDR3: TGCAGCGTTGTCACCCAAACTAGCGGGGTAACAGATACGCAGTATTTT. The gene calls are TRBV29-1 and TRBJ2-3; 10 bases agree with TRBD2. This CDR3 is built from 16 residues. The V gene's germline CDR1 is SQVTM and CDR2 ANQGSEA. V was clipped by 4 bases and J by 3 bases; unmatched bases: 10.

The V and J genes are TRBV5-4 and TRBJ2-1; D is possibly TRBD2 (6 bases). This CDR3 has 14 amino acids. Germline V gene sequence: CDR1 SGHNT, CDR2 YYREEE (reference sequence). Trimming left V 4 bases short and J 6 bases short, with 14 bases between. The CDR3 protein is CASSAAGTLNEQFF. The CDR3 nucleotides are TGTGCCAGCAGCGCAGCCGGGACTCTCAATGAGCAGTTCTTC.

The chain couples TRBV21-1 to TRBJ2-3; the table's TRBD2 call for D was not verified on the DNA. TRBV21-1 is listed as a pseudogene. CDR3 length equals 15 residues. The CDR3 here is CACSENGVSTDTQYF. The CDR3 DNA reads TGTGCCTGCTCGGAAAACGGGGTTAGCACAGATACGCAGTATTTT.

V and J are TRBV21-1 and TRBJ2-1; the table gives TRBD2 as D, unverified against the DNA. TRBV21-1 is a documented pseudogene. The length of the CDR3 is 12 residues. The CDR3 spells CDRLAGFNEQFF. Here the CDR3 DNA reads TGTGACCGACTAGCGGGATTTAATGAGCAGTTCTTC.

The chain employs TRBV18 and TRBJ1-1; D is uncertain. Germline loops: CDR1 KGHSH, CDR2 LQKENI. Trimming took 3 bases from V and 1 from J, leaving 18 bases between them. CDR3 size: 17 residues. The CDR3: CASSPSGPGFKNTEAFF. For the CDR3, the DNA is TGTGCCAGCTCACCTTCCGGGCCGGGGTTCAAGAACACTGAAGCTTTCTTT.